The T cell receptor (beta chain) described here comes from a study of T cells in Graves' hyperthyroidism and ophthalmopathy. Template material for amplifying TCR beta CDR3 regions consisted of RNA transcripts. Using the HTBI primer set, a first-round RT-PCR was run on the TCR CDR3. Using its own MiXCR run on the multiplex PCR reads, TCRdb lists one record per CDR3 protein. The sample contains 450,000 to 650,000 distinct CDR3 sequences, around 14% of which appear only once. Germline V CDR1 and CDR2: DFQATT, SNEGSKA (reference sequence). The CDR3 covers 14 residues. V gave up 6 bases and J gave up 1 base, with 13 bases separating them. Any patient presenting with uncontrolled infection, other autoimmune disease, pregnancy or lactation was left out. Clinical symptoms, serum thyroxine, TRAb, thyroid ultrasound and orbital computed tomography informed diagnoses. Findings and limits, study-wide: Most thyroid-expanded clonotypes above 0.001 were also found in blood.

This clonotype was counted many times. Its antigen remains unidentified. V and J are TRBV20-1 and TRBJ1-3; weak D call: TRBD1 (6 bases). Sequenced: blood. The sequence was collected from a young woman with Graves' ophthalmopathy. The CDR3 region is CSAPDSDSGNTIYF. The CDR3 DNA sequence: TGCAGTGCCCCGGACAGCGATTCTGGAAACACCATATATTTT.